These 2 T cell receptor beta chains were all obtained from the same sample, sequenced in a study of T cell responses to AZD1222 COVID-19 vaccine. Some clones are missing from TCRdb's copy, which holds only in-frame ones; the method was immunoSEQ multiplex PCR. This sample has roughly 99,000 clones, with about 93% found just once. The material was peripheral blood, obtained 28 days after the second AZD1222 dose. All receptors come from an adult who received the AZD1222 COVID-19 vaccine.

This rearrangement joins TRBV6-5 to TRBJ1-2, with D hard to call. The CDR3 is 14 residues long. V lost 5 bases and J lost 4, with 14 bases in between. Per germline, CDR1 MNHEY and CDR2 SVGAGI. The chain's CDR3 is CASSPRRLGYGYTF. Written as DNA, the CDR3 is TGTGCCAGCAGTCCCCGAAGGTTGGGCTATGGCTACACCTTC.

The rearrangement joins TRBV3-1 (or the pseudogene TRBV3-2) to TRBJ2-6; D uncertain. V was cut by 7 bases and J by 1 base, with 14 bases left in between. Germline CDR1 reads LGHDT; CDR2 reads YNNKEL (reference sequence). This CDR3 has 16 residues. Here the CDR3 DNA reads TGTGCCAGCACCTTGGGTACCCAGTCTGGGGCCAACGTCCTGACTTTC. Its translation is CASTLGTQSGANVLTF.